The clone carrying this TCR beta chain turned up a few times. Its antigen is undetermined. The data derive from a study of CD8+ T cells in alopecia areata. RNA, once extracted, was reverse transcribed into cDNA for use as the sequencing template. Sequencing was performed with immunoSEQ multiplex PCR; in TCRdb, only in-frame clones are kept and a portion is missing. The table has tens of thousands of clones, over 60% seen once. Study conclusions and caveats: Especially in alopecia totalis/universalis, lesional scalp showed greater clonality than normal scalp did. Compared with mice, patients displayed less clear TCR sharing, possibly for HLA-related reasons. There were also resident alphabeta T cells of normal skin sequenced in scalp samples.

V gave up 4 bases and J gave up 7 bases; unmatched junction bases: 15. The germline V gene has CDR1 LNHDA and CDR2 SQIVND (reference sequence). CDR3 length equals 17 residues. Alopecia areata patients provided lesional scalp punch biopsies and peripheral blood, both collected for the study. The TCR was taken from a human donor with alopecia areata. This chain uses TRBV19 with TRBJ2-1; TRBD2 agrees at 8 bases. The sample was NKG2D-low CD8+ T cells sorted from blood. The CDR3 DNA follows: TGTGCCAGTAGTACACCAGCGGGGGTTCCGAGTAGGAATGAGCAGTTCTTC. This translates into CASSTPAGVPSRNEQFF.